This T cell receptor beta chain emerged from a study of blood T cell repertoires in COVID-19. Germline CDR1 is SGHTA and CDR2 is FQGNSA. This CDR3 is 13 amino acids long. Trimming left V 5 bases short and J 8 bases short, with 10 bases between. Produced via immunoSEQ multiplex PCR; TCRdb's table is partial and in-frame only. The profile shows approximately 300,000 clones, around nine tenths of them singletons. Individuals aged about 18 to 100 years were recruited from 20 to 25 US areas. Categorization into cohorts depended on clinical history that participants reported. This clonotype originated in a man in his 60s who had recovered from COVID-19. Material for sequencing was PBMCs or T cells enriched from blood (not recorded which). The chain is built from TRBV7-2 and TRBJ1-6; D is ambiguous. The CDR3 protein is CASSRLRDSPLHF. In DNA form, the CDR3 reads TGTGCCAGCAGCCGGTTGCGGGATTCACCCCTCCACTTT.